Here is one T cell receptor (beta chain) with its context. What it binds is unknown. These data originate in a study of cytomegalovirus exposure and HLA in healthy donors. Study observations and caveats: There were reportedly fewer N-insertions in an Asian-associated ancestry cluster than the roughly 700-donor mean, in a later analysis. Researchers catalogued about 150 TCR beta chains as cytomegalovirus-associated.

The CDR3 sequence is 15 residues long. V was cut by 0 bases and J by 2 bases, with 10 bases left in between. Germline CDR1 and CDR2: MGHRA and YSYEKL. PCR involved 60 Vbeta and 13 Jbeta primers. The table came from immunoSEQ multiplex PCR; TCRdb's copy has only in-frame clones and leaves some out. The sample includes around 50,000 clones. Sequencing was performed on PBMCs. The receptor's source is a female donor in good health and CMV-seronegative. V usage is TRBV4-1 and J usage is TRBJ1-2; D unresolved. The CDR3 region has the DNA TGCGCCAGCAGCCAAGATTGGCCCCAGAACTATGGCTACACCTTC. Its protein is CASSQDWPQNYGYTF.